This passage covers 8 T cell receptor beta chains from one sample sequenced in a study of blood T cell repertoires in COVID-19. Sequenced by immunoSEQ multiplex PCR; TCRdb stores in-frame clones only, minus some. The table includes fewer than 25,000 clones, 75% to 90% detected once. The sample comprised peripheral blood. The receptors were sampled from a human donor with acute or convalescent COVID-19. The donor label of this sample is uncertain.

The genes are TRBV7-8 and TRBJ2-7; 9 bases fit TRBD1. The CDR3 contains 14 residues. After removal of 3 bases from V and 4 bases from J, the junction contained 4 bases not matched to a gene. Per germline, CDR1 SGHVS and CDR2 FQNEAQ. The CDR3 protein is CASSFTDRGYEQYF. For the CDR3, the DNA is TGTGCCAGCAGCTTCACGGACAGGGGTTACGAGCAGTACTTC.

The CDR3 sequence: CASSYSHRSEAFF. The CDR3 coding sequence is TGTGCCAGCAGTTACTCACACCGCTCTGAAGCTTTCTTT. This rearrangement joins TRBV6-5 to TRBJ1-1; D is uncertain. The CDR3 spans 13 residues. The V gene lost 0 bases and the J gene lost 6 bases, with 8 bases spanning the gap. Germline assignment: CDR1 MNHEY and CDR2 SVGAGI.

The chain links TRBV5-1 to TRBJ2-3; no clear D gene. The germline V and J ends were trimmed by 0 bases and 0 bases, with 8 bases remaining between them. The CDR3 has 15 residues. The V gene's germline CDR1 is SGHRS and CDR2 YFSETQ. CDR3 sequence reads: CASSLDGRSTDTQYF. The CDR3 DNA sequence: TGCGCCAGCAGCTTGGATGGCAGAAGCACAGATACGCAGTATTTT.

The rearrangement joins TRBV7-8 to TRBJ2-7; tentative D call: TRBD2 (5 bases). This CDR3 region has 15 residues. The V gene lost 1 base and the J gene lost 1 base, with 11 bases spanning the gap. The germline V gene has CDR1 SGHVS and CDR2 FQNEAQ. DNA of the CDR3: TGTGCCAGCAGCTTAGTGGCGGGCTATTCCTACGAGCAGTACTTC. Translated, it gives CASSLVAGYSYEQYF. Filled out from reference TRBV7-8 and TRBJ2-7, the complete variable domain reads GAGVSQSPRYKVAKRGQDVALRCDPISGHVSLFWYQQALGQGPEFLTYFQNEAQLDKSGLPSDRFFAERPEGSVSTLKIQRTQQEDSAVYLCASSLVAGYSYEQYFGPGTRLTVT.

This clone was recorded only once. The genes are TRBV3-1 (or the pseudogene TRBV3-2) and TRBJ1-2; a possible D gene is TRBD1 (5 bases). Between the trimmed V and J ends, which lost 6 bases and 8 bases, there was a span of 19 bases. CDR1 and CDR2 (germline): LGHDT, YNNKEL (reference sequence). The CDR3 covers 14 residues. The CDR3 loop reads CASRRQGVVEGYTF. Here the CDR3 DNA reads TGTGCCAGCAGGAGGCAAGGGGTAGTAGAGGGCTACACCTTC.

This rearrangement joins TRBV5-8 to TRBJ1-2; a weak D match, TRBD1 (5 bases). With 4 bases removed from V and 2 bases from J, the gap between germline ends came to 9 bases. CDR1 is SGHTS and CDR2 is YDEGEE in the germline V gene. The CDR3 runs 13 residues. CDR3 residues: CASSAGRNYGYTF. In nucleotides, the CDR3 is TGTGCCAGCAGCGCGGGACGGAACTATGGCTACACCTTC.

The chain combines TRBV7-3 with TRBJ2-1; 8 bases align to TRBD2. CDR3 length: 16 amino acids. V shed 0 bases, J shed 1 base, and the junction held 2 bases outside the gene matches. Germline lookup yields CDR1 SGHTA and CDR2 FQGTGA. As DNA, the CDR3 is TGTGCCAGCAGCTTAACGTCGGGGGGGTCCTACAATGAGCAGTTCTTC. Protein sequence: CASSLTSGGSYNEQFF.

The rearrangement uses TRBV5-5 and TRBJ1-3; 10 nucleotides line up with TRBD1. V lost 4 bases, J lost 3 bases, and 7 bases stayed unmatched. Germline V CDR1 and CDR2: SGHKS, YYEKEE (reference sequence). This CDR3 region has 16 residues. This CDR3 is CASSLLTGGFGNTIYF. CDR3 in DNA: TGTGCCAGCAGCCTCCTGACAGGGGGCTTTGGAAACACCATATATTTT.